These 26 T cell receptor beta chains came from one sample sequenced in a study of T cells in Graves' hyperthyroidism and ophthalmopathy. There were TCR beta CDR3 regions amplified from RNA transcripts. HTBI primers were used for first-round RT-PCR of the TCR CDR3. TCRdb independently ran MiXCR on the multiplex PCR reads; one entry per CDR3 protein. The table lists around 580,000 distinct CDR3 sequences, over 15% of them singletons, with more than 15% in the top ten. Sequences were obtained from blood. The receptors shown here come from a woman under 30 with Graves' hyperthyroidism.

This clonotype was counted at least ten times. This CDR3 is CASSPLKSNTEAFF. CDR3 nucleotide sequence: TGTGCCAGCTCACCCTTGAAATCGAACACTGAAGCTTTCTTT. V usage is TRBV18 and J usage is TRBJ1-1; no firm D call. Germline V gene data show CDR1 as KGHSH and CDR2 as LQKENI. This CDR3 comprises 14 residues. The V gene lost 3 bases and the J gene lost 1 base, with 9 bases spanning the gap. Combining the CDR3 with reference TRBV18 and TRBJ1-1 gives the whole variable domain NAGVMQNPRHLVRRRGQEARLRCSPMKGHSHVYWYRQLPEEGLKFMVYLQKENIIDESGMPKERFSAEFPKEGPSILRIQQVVRGDSAAYFCASSPLKSNTEAFFGQGTRLTVV.

This clonotype came up many times. The chain couples TRBV11-3 to TRBJ2-1; 10 nucleotides line up with TRBD2. This CDR3 is built from 16 residues. Trimming cost V 4 bases and J 8 bases; bases outside gene matches: 11. Looked up from germline, CDR1 is SGHNT and CDR2 is YENEEA. The CDR3 region has the DNA TGTGCCAGCAGCTCCAGGACTAGCGGTCTGAGGGATGAGCAGTTCTTC. It is translated as CASSSRTSGLRDEQFF.

This clonotype has a handful of counts. The genes are TRBV29-1 and TRBJ2-7, with D perhaps matching TRBD2 (6 bases). V dropped 7 bases and J dropped 3 bases, with 13 bases sitting between them. The CDR3 contains 12 residues. Germline loops: CDR1 SQVTM, CDR2 ANQGSEA. This chain's CDR3 is CSAASEYYEQYF. The CDR3, as DNA: TGCAGCGCCGCTAGCGAGTACTACGAGCAGTACTTC.

This clonotype turned up a few times. The rearrangement uses TRBV6-5 and TRBJ2-5; possibly TRBD1 or TRBD2 for D (6 bases each). This CDR3 comprises 13 residues. V was clipped by 4 bases and J by 5 bases, with 11 bases between them. Germline assignment: CDR1 MNHEY and CDR2 SVGAGI. CDR3 region: CASSFTGRETQYF. In DNA form, the CDR3 reads TGTGCCAGCAGTTTTACAGGGAGGGAGACCCAGTACTTC.

This clonotype was seen ten or more times. The genes are TRBV27 and TRBJ2-3, with unresolved D. This CDR3 is built from 14 residues. Germline V gene lookup returns CDR1 MNHEY and CDR2 SMNVEV (reference sequence). V was cut by 0 bases and J by 4 bases, with 8 bases left in between. CDR3 nucleotide sequence: TGTGCCAGCAGTTTATCCCGAGAAGCAGATACGCAGTATTTT. Protein product: CASSLSREADTQYF.

The chain is built from TRBV19 and TRBJ2-5; no clear D gene. Trimming removed 3 bases from V and 2 bases from J, with 7 bases in between. The germline V gene encodes CDR1 LNHDA and CDR2 SQIVND (reference sequence). This CDR3 is 13 amino acids long. CDR3 in DNA: TGTGCCAGTAGTATTAGGGATCAAGAGACCCAGTACTTC. Protein sequence: CASSIRDQETQYF.

This clonotype was seen a handful of times. This sequence joins TRBV12-3 or TRBV12-4 and TRBJ1-5; 9 bases match TRBD1. The CDR3 is 16 residues long. V gave up 8 bases and J gave up 7 bases; unmatched junction bases: 15. In nucleotides, the CDR3 is TGTGCCAGCGCTTATACCGGGACAGGGTCGAAACAGCCCCAGCATTTT. Its protein product is CASAYTGTGSKQPQHF.

This rearrangement joins TRBV3-1 to TRBJ2-1; D is unclear. The ends were cut back, 2 bases at V and 5 bases at J, with 7 bases in the middle. Germline CDR1 reads LGHDT; CDR2 reads YNNKEL (reference sequence). This CDR3 comprises 13 residues. The DNA for the CDR3 is TGTGCCAGCAGCCAAATAAGGAACAATGAGCAGTTCTTC. Translated, it gives CASSQIRNNEQFF.

This clonotype was seen a handful of times. The chain joins TRBV2 to TRBJ2-2; D unresolved. Per the germline V gene, CDR1 is SNHLY and CDR2 is FYNNEI. The CDR3 runs 13 residues. V was pared by 5 bases and J by 2 bases, with 6 bases between. CDR3 protein: CASSNTNTGELFF. CDR3 in DNA: TGTGCCAGCAGTAACACCAACACCGGGGAGCTGTTTTTT.

This clonotype was counted only a few times. The chain is built from TRBV6-4 and TRBJ2-1; D gene ambiguous. The germline CDR1 and CDR2 sequences are MRHNA and SNTAGT. The CDR3 consists of 13 residues. V lost 4 bases and J lost 9, with 13 bases in between. The CDR3 sequence is CASSVISFGEQFF. CDR3 in DNA: TGTGCCAGCAGTGTGATATCCTTTGGTGAGCAGTTCTTC.

This clonotype was detected a few times. V usage is TRBV20-1 and J usage is TRBJ1-3; D is uncertain. The V gene's germline CDR1 is DFQATT and CDR2 SNEGSKA (reference sequence). V gave up 6 bases and J gave up 0 bases, with 12 bases separating them. The CDR3 contains 14 residues. The CDR3, as DNA: TGCAGTGCGCAAAAAGGCAACTCTGGAAACACCATATATTTT. Its translation: CSAQKGNSGNTIYF.

V and J are TRBV12-3 or TRBV12-4 and TRBJ1-4; TRBD1 might be the D (6 bases). Trimming removed 8 bases at V and 4 bases at J, with 11 bases between. The CDR3 covers 13 residues. DNA of the CDR3: TGTGCCAGCTCGGGGGCGAATAATGAAAAACTGTTTTTT. It translates to CASSGANNEKLFF.

This clonotype was seen only a few times. This chain's CDR3 is CASSPQKKTSGYNEQFF. The DNA of the CDR3 is TGTGCCAGCTCACCACAAAAGAAAACTAGCGGGTACAATGAGCAGTTCTTC. The genes are TRBV18 and TRBJ2-1, with 9 nucleotides matching TRBD2. J was trimmed by 4 bases and V by 1 base; bases with no gene match: 8. CDR1 is KGHSH and CDR2 is LQKENI in the germline V gene. The CDR3 extends over 17 amino acids.

This clonotype appeared a few times. This chain connects TRBV10-2 to TRBJ2-3, with 9 bases lining up with TRBD2. The J segment lost 5 bases and the V segment lost 6 bases, leaving 12 bases of the junction unmatched. Germline CDR1 is WSHSY and CDR2 is SAAADI. This CDR3 comprises 16 residues. CDR3 in DNA: TGCGCCAGCAGGTTGGGCGGGGGGGCCGGTATAGATACGCAGTATTTT. Its protein is CASRLGGGAGIDTQYF.

This clonotype was recorded at least ten times. CDR3 nucleotide sequence: TGTGCCAGCAGCGTAGCGGACAGGGGATATGAAAAACTGTTTTTT. Translation gives CASSVADRGYEKLFF. This chain joins TRBV9 and TRBJ1-4; 9 positions agree with TRBD1. Germline V gene sequence: CDR1 SGDLS, CDR2 YYNGEE. With V trimmed by 0 bases and J by 6 bases, 3 bases remained unmatched. The CDR3 spans 15 residues. Full variable domain (remainder filled in from reference TRBV9 and TRBJ1-4): DSGVTQTPKHLITATGQRVTLRCSPRSGDLSVYWYQQSLDQGLQFLIQYYNGEERAKGNILERFSAQQFPDLHSELNLSSLELGDSALYFCASSVADRGYEKLFFGSGTQLSVL.

This clonotype was seen a few times. This sequence joins TRBV19 and TRBJ2-1, with D perhaps assigned TRBD1 or TRBD2 (5 bases each). The CDR3 sequence is 12 residues long. In germline, CDR1 is LNHDA, CDR2 SQIVND (reference sequence). V was pared by 9 bases and J by 6 bases, with 12 bases between. The CDR3 DNA reads as TGTGCCAGACCCGCCGGGACCAATGAGCAGTTCTTC. Protein sequence: CARPAGTNEQFF.

This clonotype was found a few times. The CDR3 protein is CASSFGNGNTIYF. CDR3 in DNA: TGTGCCAGCAGTTTCGGAAACGGAAACACCATATATTTT. V is TRBV12-3 or TRBV12-4 and J is TRBJ1-3; D gene unclear. Deletions cut 3 bases from V and 4 bases from J, with 7 bases between. CDR3 size: 13 residues.

In this sample, this clonotype turned up many times. V usage is TRBV28 and J usage is TRBJ2-7; D possibly corresponds to TRBD1 (6 bases). The CDR3 extends over 13 amino acids. Germline values: CDR1 MDHEN, CDR2 SYDVKM. V lost 7 bases and J lost 3, with 13 bases in between. The CDR3 region is CASTLLGGYEQYF. In DNA, the CDR3 is TGTGCCAGCACCCTCCTAGGGGGCTACGAGCAGTACTTC.

This clonotype was seen a handful of times. This chain connects TRBV28 to TRBJ2-7, with D possibly matching TRBD2 (5 bases). V was cut by 1 base and J by 2 bases, with 9 bases left in between. CDR3 size: 14 residues. The germline V gene encodes CDR1 MDHEN and CDR2 SYDVKM. In DNA form, the CDR3 reads TGTGCCAGCAGTTTATATCGGGGAGCCTACGAGCAGTACTTC. It encodes CASSLYRGAYEQYF.

This clonotype was seen many times. The V call is TRBV2, the J call TRBJ1-1, with a weak D call TRBD1 (5 bases). This CDR3 comprises 14 residues. V lost 7 bases and J lost 5, with 17 bases in between. Germline CDR1 reads SNHLY; CDR2 reads FYNNEI. CDR3 sequence reads: CASTPRVGRTEAFF. CDR3 in DNA: TGTGCCAGCACTCCCCGGGTGGGGCGGACTGAAGCTTTCTTT.

CDR3 in amino acids: CASSLVPLSTDTQYF. CDR3 in DNA: TGTGCCAGCAGTTTAGTCCCCCTTAGCACAGATACGCAGTATTTT. The chain recombines TRBV12-3 or TRBV12-4 with TRBJ2-3, with D uncertain. The CDR3 runs to 15 residues. Trimming pared 1 base from V and 0 bases from J, leaving 8 bases between.

The rearrangement links TRBV7-3 to TRBJ2-2, with 7 bases matching TRBD1. The V gene end was trimmed by 3 bases and the J gene end by 3 bases; junction bases not matched to a gene: 1. CDR1 and CDR2 (germline): SGHTA, FQGTGA. The CDR3 contains 14 residues. The DNA for the CDR3 is TGTGCCAGCAGCTTCCAGGGGGACACCGGGGAGCTGTTTTTT. This sequence encodes CASSFQGDTGELFF. Full variable domain (outside the CDR3, taken from reference TRBV7-3 and TRBJ2-2): GAGVSQTPSNKVTEKGKYVELRCDPISGHTALYWYRQSLGQGPEFLIYFQGTGAADDSGLPNDRFFAVRPEGSVSTLKIQRTERGDSAVYLCASSFQGDTGELFFGEGSRLTVL.

This clonotype showed up many times. The chain uses TRBV4-3 and TRBJ1-2, with D tentatively TRBD1 (6 bases). CDR1 is LGHNA, CDR2 YSLEER, per germline. This CDR3 spans 13 amino acids. The V gene lost 2 bases and the J gene lost 4 bases, with 8 bases spanning the gap. CDR3 loop: CASSQTGTYGYTF. As DNA, the CDR3 is TGCGCCAGCAGCCAAACAGGGACCTATGGCTACACCTTC.

The chain combines TRBV2 with TRBJ2-5; D not resolved. CDR3 length equals 14 residues. Germline CDR1 reads SNHLY; CDR2 reads FYNNEI. Trimming removed 3 bases from V and 0 bases from J, with 8 bases in between. The CDR3: CASSDRWNQETQYF. The CDR3 DNA follows: TGTGCCAGCAGTGACCGGTGGAACCAAGAGACCCAGTACTTC.

V usage is TRBV20-1 and J usage is TRBJ2-5; D not certain. V lost 5 bases and J 3 bases, leaving 19 bases between the germline ends. Germline V gene data show CDR1 as DFQATT and CDR2 as SNEGSKA (reference sequence). CDR3 length: 15 residues. The DNA of the CDR3 is TGCAGTGCTCTCGACGGAAAAAATTTTAAAGAGACCCAGTACTTC. Protein sequence: CSALDGKNFKETQYF.

This clonotype has a count of ten or more. The chain carries TRBV6-1 and TRBJ2-4, with D perhaps matching TRBD2 (6 bases). Trimming stripped 3 bases from V and 3 bases from J, with 12 bases between. This CDR3 has 15 residues. Germline assignment: CDR1 MNHNS and CDR2 SASEGT. The CDR3 bases are TGTGCCAGCAGTGAGGGGAGGATGGTCAAAAACATTCAGTACTTC. Its protein is CASSEGRMVKNIQYF.